Listed below are T cell receptor beta chains from one sample, sequenced in a study of CD8 T cells in Susac syndrome. TCRdb analysed the immunoSEQ multiplex PCR reads with MiXCR anew, one entry per CDR3 protein. The sample holds about 150,000 distinct CDR3 sequences, around 93% seen once. Material: CD8+ T cells from PBMCs. The source is a human donor with Susac syndrome. The CDR3 runs from the conserved cysteine through the conserved F or W. A D gene is named only where the DNA matches it firmly.

d_gene	v_gene	j_gene	CDR3aa	CDR3nt
-	TRBV30	TRBJ2-5	CAWSVMAKETQYF	TGTGCCTGGAGTGTAATGGCAAAAGAGACCCAGTACTTC
-	TRBV30	TRBJ2-7	CAWIGGTEQYF	TGTGCCTGGATAGGGGGGACCGAGCAGTACTTC
-	TRBV11-2	TRBJ1-5	CASSLAGLQPQHF	TGTGCCAGCAGCTTGGCAGGCCTTCAGCCCCAGCATTTT
-	TRBV6-1	TRBJ2-3	CASSTLDTQYF	TGTGCCAGCAGTACTCTAGATACGCAGTATTTT
-	TRBV28	TRBJ2-2	CASSNRDDNTGELFF	TGTGCCAGCAGTAACCGGGACGACAACACCGGGGAGCTGTTTTTT
TRBD2	TRBV28	TRBJ2-1	CASSSGLAGDLLQSNEQFF	TGTGCCAGCAGTTCGGGACTAGCGGGGGATCTCCTACAGTCGAATGAGCAGTTCTTC
-	TRBV24-1	TRBJ2-3	CATSDFATSTQYF	TGTGCCACCAGTGATTTCGCGACAAGTACGCAGTATTTT
-	TRBV6-1	TRBJ1-5	CASSRNSLSNQPQHF	TGTGCCAGCAGCCGAAACAGCCTTAGCAATCAGCCCCAGCATTTT
-	TRBV4-1	TRBJ1-3	CASRYNSGNTIYF	TGCGCCAGCCGATACAACTCTGGAAACACCATATATTTT
-	TRBV5-1	TRBJ1-5	CASSLEGGGQPQHF	TGCGCCAGCAGCTTGGAAGGGGGAGGTCAGCCCCAGCATTTT
TRBD2	TRBV20-1	TRBJ2-1	CSAVLAGGSSSYNEQFF	TGCAGTGCTGTACTAGCGGGAGGCTCCAGCTCCTACAATGAGCAGTTCTTC
TRBD1	TRBV19	TRBJ1-5	CASSIGQGSNQPQHF	TGTGCCAGTAGTATTGGACAGGGCTCCAACCAGCCCCAGCATTTT
TRBD1	TRBV6-5	TRBJ1-3	CASSYRGDRTFGSGNTIYF	TGTGCCAGCAGTTACAGGGGGGACAGAACTTTCGGCTCTGGAAACACCATATATTTT
TRBD2	TRBV9	TRBJ2-4	CASSAGTSGSWYIQYF	TGTGCCAGCAGCGCAGGGACTAGCGGGAGTTGGTACATTCAGTACTTC
TRBD2	TRBV11-2	TRBJ2-1	CASTPRAGGYNEQFF	TGTGCCAGCACCCCGAGGGCGGGAGGCTACAATGAGCAGTTCTTC
-	TRBV20-1	TRBJ1-2	CSAPDTAYGYTF	TGCAGTGCTCCCGACACCGCCTATGGCTACACCTTC
TRBD1	TRBV27	TRBJ1-1	CASSGRGANTEAFF	TGTGCCAGCAGCGGCAGGGGGGCGAACACTGAAGCTTTCTTT
-	TRBV7-2	TRBJ2-5	CASSPPPTSLETQYF	TGTGCCAGCAGCCCGCCACCTACTAGCTTGGAGACCCAGTACTTC
-	TRBV6-6	TRBJ1-2	CASSKGFGYTF	TGTGCCTCCTCCAAGGGGTTTGGCTACACCTTC
-	TRBV28	TRBJ1-5	CATDTGNQPQHF	TGTGCCACAGACACGGGCAATCAGCCCCAGCATTTT
-	TRBV7-6	TRBJ1-2	CASSLEGGLSGYTF	TGTGCCAGCAGCTTAGAGGGGGGGCTCTCTGGCTACACCTTC
-	TRBV9	TRBJ2-1	CASSVMPNEQFF	TGTGCCAGCAGCGTAATGCCCAATGAGCAGTTCTTC
TRBD1	TRBV29-1	TRBJ2-5	CSVPPRDRGLETQYF	TGCAGCGTCCCTCCCCGGGACAGGGGATTAGAGACCCAGTACTTC